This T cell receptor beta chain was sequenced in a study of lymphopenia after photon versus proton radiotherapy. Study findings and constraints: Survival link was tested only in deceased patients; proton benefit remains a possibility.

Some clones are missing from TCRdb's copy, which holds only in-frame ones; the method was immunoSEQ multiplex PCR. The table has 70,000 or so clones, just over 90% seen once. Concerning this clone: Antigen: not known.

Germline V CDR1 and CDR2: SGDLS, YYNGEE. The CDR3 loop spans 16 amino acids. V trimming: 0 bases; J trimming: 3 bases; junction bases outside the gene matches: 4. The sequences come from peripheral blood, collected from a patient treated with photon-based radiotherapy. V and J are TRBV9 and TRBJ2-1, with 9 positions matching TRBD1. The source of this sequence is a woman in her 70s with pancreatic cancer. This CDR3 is CASSVGRGQGYNEQFF. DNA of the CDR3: TGTGCCAGCAGCGTAGGCAGGGGACAGGGCTACAATGAGCAGTTCTTC.